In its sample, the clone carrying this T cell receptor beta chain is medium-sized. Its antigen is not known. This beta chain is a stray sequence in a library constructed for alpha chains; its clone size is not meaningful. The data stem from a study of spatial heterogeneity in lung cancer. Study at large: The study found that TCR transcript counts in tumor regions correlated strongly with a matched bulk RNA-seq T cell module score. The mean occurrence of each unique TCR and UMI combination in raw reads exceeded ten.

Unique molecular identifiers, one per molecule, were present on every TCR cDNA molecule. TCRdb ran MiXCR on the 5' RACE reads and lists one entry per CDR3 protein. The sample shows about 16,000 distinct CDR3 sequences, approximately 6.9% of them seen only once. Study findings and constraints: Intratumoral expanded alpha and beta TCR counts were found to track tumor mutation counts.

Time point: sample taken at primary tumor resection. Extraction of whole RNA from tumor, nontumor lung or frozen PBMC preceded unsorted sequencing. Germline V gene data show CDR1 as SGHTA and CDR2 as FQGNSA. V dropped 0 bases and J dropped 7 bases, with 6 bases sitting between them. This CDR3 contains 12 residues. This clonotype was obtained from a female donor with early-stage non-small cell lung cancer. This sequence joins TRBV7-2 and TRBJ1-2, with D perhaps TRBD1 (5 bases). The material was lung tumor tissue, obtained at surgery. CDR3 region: CASSLARVGYTF. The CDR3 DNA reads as TGTGCCAGCAGCTTAGCCAGGGTTGGCTACACCTTC.